This entry lists 15 T cell receptor beta chains sequenced from one sample in a study of T-cell memory formation after mild COVID-19. In TCRdb, the 5' RACE reads were re-called with MiXCR into one record per CDR3 protein. This sample has about 300,000 distinct CDR3 sequences, with just under 20% found just once. The specimen sequenced was PBMCs or a T cell subset sorted from them (not recorded which). These receptor sequences come from a man between 18 and 29 years old who had mild COVID-19 (a few samples of this study predate the infection). Cell type and time point are not known.

This rearrangement joins TRBV20-1 to TRBJ1-1, with D perhaps TRBD1 (6 bases). Per germline, CDR1 DFQATT and CDR2 SNEGSKA (reference sequence). The CDR3 has 15 amino acids. Deletions cut 3 bases from V and 3 bases from J, with 17 bases between. CDR3 coding DNA: TGCAGTGCTAGGGACCCCTACAGGGAGCACACTGAAGCTTTCTTT. Its translation: CSARDPYREHTEAFF.

This clonotype was found a few times. This chain joins TRBV9 and TRBJ2-5; D is perhaps TRBD1 or TRBD2 (6 bases each). The V end lost 0 bases, the J end lost 4 bases, and 10 bases lay between the germline ends. The germline gives CDR1 SGDLS, CDR2 YYNGEE. This CDR3 region has 14 residues. Here the CDR3 reads CASSVAGGGETQYF. CDR3 in DNA: TGTGCCAGCAGCGTAGCTGGAGGGGGAGAGACCCAGTACTTC.

The J gene is TRBJ1-2, the V gene TRBV7-2, with D unclear. Germline-derived CDR1 and CDR2 are SGHTA and FQGNSA. The V end was cut by 5 bases, the J end by 6 bases, with 10 bases between. The CDR3 length is 12 residues. CDR3 in DNA: TGTGCCAGCAGCCCACCCGTTGATGGCTACACCTTC. Protein: CASSPPVDGYTF.

This clonotype was counted between two and nine times. This chain joins TRBV12-3 or TRBV12-4 and TRBJ2-3, with unresolved D. The CDR3 consists of 10 residues. V lost 5 bases, J lost 4 bases, and 1 base lay in between. The DNA for the CDR3 is TGTGCCAGCAGTCCAGATACGCAGTATTTT. Translating gives CASSPDTQYF.

V usage is TRBV28 and J usage is TRBJ2-3; 9 nucleotides align to TRBD2. Germline trimming cut 5 bases from V and 7 bases from J; bases unmatched to any gene: 13. This CDR3 is 16 amino acids long. The germline V gene has CDR1 MDHEN and CDR2 SYDVKM. The CDR3 region has the DNA TGTGCCAGCAGTACCCCCGCGGGAGGGGGGCGTTATACGCAGTATTTT. Encoded protein: CASSTPAGGGRYTQYF.

The chain has TRBV28 and TRBJ1-1; 8 bases are a match to TRBD1. This CDR3 comprises 11 residues. V shed 8 bases and J 11 bases; nucleotides not matched to a gene: 7. CDR1 is MDHEN and CDR2 is SYDVKM in the germline V gene. The CDR3 spells CASWAGQAAFF. The DNA of the CDR3 is TGTGCCAGCTGGGCGGGACAGGCTGCTTTCTTT.

This clonotype was seen a handful of times. The chain employs TRBV6-5 and TRBJ1-2, with 10 bases matching TRBD1. J lost 0 bases, V lost 7 bases, and 5 bases had no gene match. Germline loops: CDR1 MNHEY, CDR2 SVGAGI. CDR3 length: 15 amino acids. CDR3 coding DNA: TGTGCCAGCAACACGGGACAGGGGCCTAACTATGGCTACACCTTC. It specifies CASNTGQGPNYGYTF.

This clonotype appeared once. The chain uses TRBV7-6 and TRBJ2-2, with D hard to call. CDR1 SGHVS and CDR2 FNYEAQ come from the germline V gene. This CDR3 has 13 amino acids. V gave up 5 bases and J gave up 4 bases, with 8 bases separating them. This chain's CDR3 is CASSPIGTGELFF. The CDR3 DNA reads as TGTGCCAGCAGCCCCATTGGCACCGGGGAGCTGTTTTTT.

This clonotype has only a few counts. V usage is TRBV6-6 and J usage is TRBJ1-5; D might be TRBD1 (6 bases). CDR3 length: 13 residues. With 7 bases removed from V and 7 bases from J, the gap between germline ends came to 14 bases. The germline CDR1 and CDR2 sequences are MNHNY and SVGAGI (reference sequence). The CDR3 loop reads CASIQTQGQPQHF. The CDR3 coding sequence is TGTGCCAGCATTCAAACCCAGGGGCAGCCCCAGCATTTT.

Ten or more counts support this clonotype. V is TRBV7-9 and J is TRBJ2-5, with 7 bases matching TRBD1. V was pared by 4 bases and J by 2 bases, with 4 bases of the junction left unmatched. The CDR3 is 14 amino acids. Germline V gene data show CDR1 as SEHNR and CDR2 as FQNEAQ (reference sequence). The DNA for the CDR3 is TGTGCCAGCAGCTCAGGACAGGTTCAAGAGACCCAGTACTTC. Its translation: CASSSGQVQETQYF.

The table lists this clonotype with many counts. The rearrangement joins TRBV28 to TRBJ2-5; D is unclear. This CDR3 is built from 13 residues. The V end lost 8 bases, the J end lost 4 bases, and 14 bases lay between the germline ends. Per the germline V gene, CDR1 is MDHEN and CDR2 is SYDVKM. Written as DNA, the CDR3 is TGTGCCAGCGGATCTGGCGCCTTAGAGACCCAGTACTTC. Residues: CASGSGALETQYF. Full variable domain (missing parts from reference TRBV28 and TRBJ2-5): DVKVTQSSRYLVKRTGEKVFLECVQDMDHENMFWYRQDPGLGLRLIYFSYDVKMKEKGDIPEGYSVSREKKERFSLILESASTNQTSMYLCASGSGALETQYFGPGTRLLVL.

This clonotype has at least ten counts. The chain uses TRBV20-1 and TRBJ2-6; D is undetermined. The CDR3 has 14 amino acids. The germline V gene encodes CDR1 DFQATT and CDR2 SNEGSKA (reference sequence). Trimming removed 3 bases from V and 3 bases from J, with 9 bases in between. The CDR3 spells CSASREGGANVLTF. The CDR3 DNA sequence: TGCAGTGCTAGTAGGGAAGGTGGGGCCAACGTCCTGACTTTC.

The J gene is TRBJ1-2, the V gene TRBV20-1; D is unresolved. V was trimmed by 0 bases and J by 0 bases, leaving 5 bases between them. Germline V CDR1 and CDR2: DFQATT, SNEGSKA (reference sequence). CDR3 size: 13 residues. The CDR3 is CSAREPANYGYTF. CDR3 DNA: TGCAGTGCTAGAGAACCGGCTAACTATGGCTACACCTTC.

The rearrangement joins TRBV9 to TRBJ2-1, with D possibly being TRBD2 (6 bases). CDR1 and CDR2 (germline): SGDLS, YYNGEE. CDR3 length: 15 amino acids. V lost 4 bases and J 6 bases, leaving 17 bases between the germline ends. CDR3 amino acids: CASSPGGGTRNEQFF. The CDR3 DNA reads as TGTGCCAGCAGCCCCGGGGGTGGGACCCGCAATGAGCAGTTCTTC.

The V gene is TRBV12-3 or TRBV12-4, the J gene TRBJ1-6, with D unresolved. This CDR3 region has 14 residues. Trimming removed 6 bases at V and 9 bases at J, with 15 bases between. CDR3 sequence reads: CASRHDRSGSPLHF. The CDR3, as DNA: TGTGCCAGCAGACACGACCGATCGGGTTCACCCCTCCACTTT.